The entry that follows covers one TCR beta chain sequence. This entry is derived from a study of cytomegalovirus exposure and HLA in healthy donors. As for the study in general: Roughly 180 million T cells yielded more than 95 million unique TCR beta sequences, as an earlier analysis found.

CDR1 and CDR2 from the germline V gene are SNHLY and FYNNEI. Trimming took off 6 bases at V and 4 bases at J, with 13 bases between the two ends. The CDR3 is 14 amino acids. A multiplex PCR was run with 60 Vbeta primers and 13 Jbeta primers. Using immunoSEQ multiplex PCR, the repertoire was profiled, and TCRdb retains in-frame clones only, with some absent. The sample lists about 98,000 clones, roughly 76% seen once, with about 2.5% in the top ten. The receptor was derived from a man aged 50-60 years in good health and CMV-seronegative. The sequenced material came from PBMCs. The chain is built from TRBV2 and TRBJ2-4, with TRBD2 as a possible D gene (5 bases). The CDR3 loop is CASSILREKNIQYF. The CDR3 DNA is TGTGCCAGCAGCATCCTCCGGGAAAAAAACATTCAGTACTTC.